This passage covers 30 T cell receptor beta chains from one sample sequenced in a study of beta chain features in type 1 diabetes. Every bit of the isolated RNA underwent reverse transcription, so sequencing read expressed TCRB transcripts. The data were produced by immunoSEQ multiplex PCR, yet TCRdb's version contains in-frame clones alone and is incomplete. The sample has fewer than 900,000 clones, roughly 15% seen once. Sequencing used naive CD4+ T cells from blood. The receptors were gathered from a woman in her late teens or twenties in good health.

Worth noting for this clone: The same CDR3 also results from other DNA sequences found in this sample. CDR3 sequence: CASSLGVGNTEAFF. CDR3 coding DNA: TGTGCCAGCAGCTTAGGAGTTGGGAACACTGAAGCTTTCTTT. V and J are TRBV7-8 and TRBJ1-1; D gene ambiguous. CDR1 is SGHVS and CDR2 is FQNEAQ in the germline V gene. Trimming took 1 base from V and 1 from J, leaving 7 bases between them. The CDR3 has 14 amino acids.

This clone was recorded a few times. The sample contains more than one DNA sequence encoding this CDR3. The chain combines TRBV9 with TRBJ2-1, with TRBD2 identical over 7 bases. This CDR3 contains 15 residues. After removal of 0 bases from V and 4 bases from J, the junction contained 4 bases not matched to a gene. CDR1 and CDR2 from the germline V gene are SGDLS and YYNGEE. Here the CDR3 reads CASSVGGRGYNEQFF. The DNA of the CDR3 is TGTGCCAGCAGCGTAGGAGGGAGGGGATACAATGAGCAGTTCTTC.

The J gene is TRBJ1-5, the V gene TRBV2; D gene unclear. The germline gives CDR1 SNHLY, CDR2 FYNNEI. Trimming removed 4 bases from V and 4 bases from J, with 8 bases in between. The CDR3 totals 13 residues. The CDR3 reads CASSVPRNQPQHF. The CDR3 nucleotides are TGTGCCAGCAGTGTCCCCAGAAATCAGCCCCAGCATTTT.

The chain recombines TRBV18 with TRBJ2-6; tentative D call: TRBD2 (6 bases). Trimming took off 2 bases at V and 0 bases at J, with 8 bases between the two ends. The CDR3 loop spans 16 amino acids. Looked up from germline, CDR1 is KGHSH and CDR2 is LQKENI. CDR3 amino acids: CASSPGRLSGANVLTF. The CDR3 nucleotides read TGTGCCAGCTCACCAGGGAGGCTCTCTGGGGCCAACGTCCTGACTTTC.

The chain is built from TRBV6-5 and TRBJ1-2; D not certain. V was clipped by 6 bases and J by 7 bases, with 21 bases between them. CDR1 is MNHEY and CDR2 is SVGAGI in the germline V gene. The CDR3 covers 15 residues. CDR3 sequence (DNA): TGTGCCAGCAGGGTCAAATATTCTGGAGGCAGTGGCTACACCTTC. It specifies CASRVKYSGGSGYTF.

This clone was seen a handful of times. The CDR3, as DNA: TGTGCCAGCAGCCAACCCTACTCCGGGACAGGATCAGCCGGGGAGCTGTTTTTT. It is translated as CASSQPYSGTGSAGELFF. The chain couples TRBV4-2 to TRBJ2-2; TRBD1 aligns across 8 bases. The CDR3 runs to 18 residues. The V segment lost 2 bases and the J segment 6 bases; nucleotides outside the gene matches: 14. Germline V gives CDR1 LGHNA, CDR2 YNFKEQ.

This clone has a handful of counts. The CDR3 DNA reads TGTGCCAGCAGTTTCTGGCAGGGAGGCCAGCCCCAGCATTTT. Its protein product is CASSFWQGGQPQHF. J is TRBJ1-5 and V is TRBV28, with D perhaps TRBD1 (5 bases). The CDR3 runs 14 residues. Germline-derived CDR1 and CDR2 are MDHEN and SYDVKM. V was clipped by 3 bases and J by 7 bases, with 13 bases between them.

This clone was seen a few times. The chain couples TRBV6-5 to TRBJ2-7; possibly TRBD1 for D (6 bases). Trimming cost V 4 bases and J 6 bases, with 19 bases left between them. Germline CDR1 and CDR2: MNHEY and SVGAGI. CDR3 length: 15 amino acids. In DNA form, the CDR3 reads TGTGCCAGCAGTTCCACGACAGGACTCCTCGGCGAGCAGTACTTC. Its protein product is CASSSTTGLLGEQYF.

This clone came up a few times. Distinct nucleotide sequences in the sample also encode this CDR3. The V call is TRBV27, the J call TRBJ1-1; maybe TRBD1 (6 bases). The germline CDR1 and CDR2 sequences are MNHEY and SMNVEV (reference sequence). This CDR3 is 13 amino acids long. Trimming cost V 2 bases and J 4 bases, with 8 bases left between them. The CDR3 DNA follows: TGTGCCAGCAGTTTACAAGGGGGCACTGAAGCTTTCTTT. Its protein is CASSLQGGTEAFF.

The V gene is TRBV7-2, the J gene TRBJ2-3; D uncertain. V lost 5 bases and J 5 bases, leaving 14 bases between the germline ends. Germline assignment: CDR1 SGHTA and CDR2 FQGNSA. The CDR3 has 14 amino acids. The CDR3 reads CASSGGARKDTQYF. CDR3 nucleotide sequence: TGTGCCAGCAGCGGCGGCGCCAGGAAAGATACGCAGTATTTT.

This clone was counted between two and nine times. The chain recombines TRBV18 with TRBJ2-7; D is ambiguous. V was cut by 2 bases and J by 7 bases, with 12 bases left in between. The CDR3 has 13 residues. Germline-derived CDR1 and CDR2 are KGHSH and LQKENI. CDR3 in DNA: TGTGCCAGCTCACCAGTAGAAGGCAATGAGCAGTACTTC. Its translation is CASSPVEGNEQYF. Full variable domain (missing parts from reference TRBV18 and TRBJ2-7): NAGVMQNPRHLVRRRGQEARLRCSPMKGHSHVYWYRQLPEEGLKFMVYLQKENIIDESGMPKERFSAEFPKEGPSILRIQQVVRGDSAAYFCASSPVEGNEQYFGPGTRLTVT.

The table lists this clone with a few counts. J is TRBJ1-5 and V is TRBV19; 8 positions agree with TRBD1. Germline assignment: CDR1 LNHDA and CDR2 SQIVND (reference sequence). V gave up 5 bases and J gave up 0 bases; unmatched junction bases: 6. CDR3 length: 16 amino acids. Here the CDR3 DNA reads TGTGCCAGTAGTCGGGACAGGCAGTATAGCAATCAGCCCCAGCATTTT. Translated, it gives CASSRDRQYSNQPQHF.

This clone was picked up a small number of times. This chain joins TRBV5-1 and TRBJ2-1, with D hard to call. The CDR3 is 13 amino acids. Germline CDR1 SGHRS, CDR2 YFSETQ. V was pared by 4 bases and J by 6 bases, with 11 bases between. This CDR3 is CASSPAGSNEQFF. In DNA, the CDR3 is TGCGCCAGCAGCCCGGCCGGCAGCAATGAGCAGTTCTTC.

The gene calls are TRBV10-3 and TRBJ2-2, with 8 bases aligning to TRBD2. The length of the CDR3 is 14 residues. Germline trimming cut 8 bases from V and 3 bases from J; bases unmatched to any gene: 5. CDR1 is ENHRY, CDR2 SYGVKD, per germline. CDR3 DNA: TGTGCCATCGATCCGGGACTAGACACCGGGGAGCTGTTTTTT. This encodes CAIDPGLDTGELFF.

This clone was picked up a small number of times. The same CDR3 is also encoded by other DNA sequences in this sample. CDR3 bases: TGTGCCAGCAGTTCCGGCTCCTACGAGCAGTACTTC. It encodes CASSSGSYEQYF. The rearrangement joins TRBV27 to TRBJ2-7; no firm D call. Germline CDR1 is MNHEY and CDR2 is SMNVEV (reference sequence). The V and J ends lost 4 bases and 0 bases respectively, with 4 bases between them. The CDR3 is 12 amino acids.

J is TRBJ2-7 and V is TRBV5-6; TRBD2 aligns across 8 bases. This CDR3 is 15 amino acids long. Per germline, CDR1 SGHDT and CDR2 YYEEEE. V was pared by 4 bases and J by 3 bases, with 9 bases of the junction left unmatched. CDR3: CASSLNGLADYEQYF. CDR3 sequence (DNA): TGTGCCAGCAGCCTCAACGGACTAGCTGACTACGAGCAGTACTTC.

This clone was observed many times. The genes are TRBV10-3 and TRBJ2-1, with 10 bases matching TRBD2. Germline CDR1 reads ENHRY; CDR2 reads SYGVKD. Trimming removed 2 bases from V and 8 bases from J; junction bases left unmatched: 9. This CDR3 is 16 amino acids long. Here the CDR3 DNA reads TGTGCCATCAGTGAGACCACGGGACTAGCGAGCGATGAGCAGTTCTTC. This codes for CAISETTGLASDEQFF.

The chain recombines TRBV10-3 with TRBJ1-3, with D unresolved. Germline V lookup: CDR1 ENHRY, CDR2 SYGVKD. V lost 10 bases to trimming and J lost 0 bases, with 7 bases between them. The CDR3 consists of 12 residues. The CDR3 nucleotides are TGTGCCAGCAGATCCTCTGGAAACACCATATATTTT. Its protein product is CASRSSGNTIYF.

V gene TRBV7-2 combines with J gene TRBJ2-7, with 16 positions matching TRBD2. CDR1 and CDR2 from the germline V gene are SGHTA and FQGNSA. After removal of 5 bases from V and 2 bases from J, the junction contained 9 bases not matched to a gene. CDR3 size: 18 residues. In nucleotides, the CDR3 is TGTGCCAGCAGCATCGCCGGGACTAGCGGGAGGGGCGCCTACGAGCAGTACTTC. Translation gives CASSIAGTSGRGAYEQYF.

About this clone itself: An end of the junction differs from the germline gene, which may be a read error. This chain links TRBV28 with TRBJ2-7, with D unresolved. The CDR3 runs to 17 residues. CDR1 and CDR2 from the germline V gene are MDHEN and SYDVKM. The CDR3 here is CASSRQLTALPSHEQYF. In DNA, the CDR3 is TGTGCCAGCAGTAGGCAGCTTACGGCCTTGCCCTCCCACGAGCAGTACTTC.

The chain has TRBV7-9 and TRBJ2-3; TRBD2 agrees at 10 bases. From germline, CDR1 is SEHNR and CDR2 FQNEAQ (reference sequence). This CDR3 spans 17 amino acids. V shed 2 bases, J shed 2 bases, and the junction held 7 bases outside the gene matches. The chain's CDR3 is CASSLFRTSGYTDTQYF. The CDR3 region has the DNA TGTGCCAGCAGCTTATTTCGGACTAGCGGATACACAGATACGCAGTATTTT.

The chain combines TRBV12-5 with TRBJ1-2; D gene uncertain. Trimming removed 1 base from V and 0 bases from J, with 12 bases in between. Per the germline V gene, CDR1 is LGHNT and CDR2 is FRNRAP. This CDR3 has 16 amino acids. CDR3: CASGLEYGGANYGYTF. DNA of the CDR3: TGTGCTAGTGGTTTGGAATACGGCGGGGCTAACTATGGCTACACCTTC.

This clone was observed a few times. The chain has TRBV15 and TRBJ2-3; tentatively, D is TRBD1 (5 bases). This CDR3 spans 16 amino acids. Deletions cut 1 base from V and 2 bases from J, with 13 bases between. Germline CDR1 and CDR2: LNHNV and YYDKDF (reference sequence). This chain's CDR3 is CATSRGSGILTDTQYF. The CDR3 nucleotides are TGTGCCACCAGCAGAGGGTCAGGGATCCTCACAGATACGCAGTATTTT.

The CDR3 here is CASSTSRETEAFF. Written as DNA, the CDR3 is TGTGCCAGCAGTACGTCCCGGGAGACTGAAGCTTTCTTT. This chain uses TRBV28 with TRBJ1-1; D is undetermined. The CDR3 totals 13 residues. The V gene lost 5 bases and the J gene lost 5 bases, with 12 bases spanning the gap. Per the germline V gene, CDR1 is MDHEN and CDR2 is SYDVKM.

The chain uses TRBV20-1 and TRBJ1-1, with 7 positions matching TRBD1. CDR1 is DFQATT, CDR2 SNEGSKA, per germline (reference sequence). This CDR3 has 11 residues. The V gene end was trimmed by 8 bases and the J gene end by 10 bases; junction bases not matched to a gene: 10. CDR3 DNA: TGCAGTCACGGAGCTCAGGGGGGAGCTTTCTTT. Residues: CSHGAQGGAFF.

The J gene is TRBJ2-5, the V gene TRBV23-1; D call uncertain. TRBV23-1 is an ORF; its function is uncertain. The V and J ends lost 6 bases and 5 bases respectively, with 16 bases between them. The CDR3 has 14 residues. In DNA form, the CDR3 reads TGCGCCAGCAGCCCGCGACCCAACTCCGAGACCCAGTACTTC. It translates to CASSPRPNSETQYF.

This sequence joins TRBV25-1 and TRBJ2-3; unclear D gene. Germline assignment: CDR1 MGHDK and CDR2 SYGVNS. Trimming stripped 4 bases from V and 0 bases from J, with 5 bases between. The CDR3 is 13 amino acids. The CDR3 region has the DNA TGTGCCAGCAGTGGGGTGAGCACAGATACGCAGTATTTT. It is translated as CASSGVSTDTQYF.

The chain uses TRBV7-3 and TRBJ2-3, with a tentative D call TRBD1 (6 bases). The CDR3 covers 15 residues. V shed 5 bases and J shed 2 bases, with 14 bases lying between them. Germline loops: CDR1 SGHTA, CDR2 FQGTGA. DNA for the CDR3: TGTGCCAGCAGCGCTCAGGGGCTCCTCACAGATACGCAGTATTTT. This gives the protein CASSAQGLLTDTQYF.

This clone was seen a few times. The rearrangement links TRBV29-1 to TRBJ1-3, with D tentatively TRBD1 (5 bases). V lost 4 bases to trimming and J lost 3 bases, with 10 bases between them. Germline values: CDR1 SQVTM, CDR2 ANQGSEA. CDR3 size: 13 residues. The CDR3 nucleotides are TGCAGCGTTGTTTGGGGGTTTGGAAACACCATATATTTT. Protein: CSVVWGFGNTIYF.

The chain couples TRBV6-6 to TRBJ2-5; D unresolved. Deletions cut 5 bases from V and 4 bases from J, with 2 bases between. Germline V gene data show CDR1 as MNHNY and CDR2 as SVGAGI (reference sequence). The CDR3 length is 10 residues. The CDR3 DNA reads as TGTGCCAGCAGTCGAGAGACCCAGTACTTC. Its protein is CASSRETQYF.